This is a list of T cell receptor beta chains from one sample in a study of T cell repertoires in cytomegalovirus infection. TCRdb re-called the reads with MiXCR, one entry per CDR3 protein. This table holds roughly 230,000 distinct CDR3 sequences, approximately 13% found once. What was sequenced was PBMCs. The source of these receptors is a human donor in good health (CMV status not recorded). Some clones in this sample may be carry-over from other donors' samples. Both conserved end residues are part of each CDR3. D genes are given only for firm matches. Where a row states a size, it is once, few, many or the class of an expanded clone; other rows omit it.

j_gene: TRBJ2-1; d_gene: TRBD2; abundance: few; v_gene: TRBV6-5; CDR3nt: TGTGCCAGCAGTTACTCGCCGGGACTAGCGGGAGCGAAGAATGAGCAGTTCTTC; CDR3aa: CASSYSPGLAGAKNEQFF
j_gene: TRBJ2-7; d_gene: TRBD2; abundance: few; v_gene: TRBV12-5; CDR3nt: TGTGCTAGTGGTTTGGTACTAGCGGGAGGGCCGGACTACGAGCAGTACTTC; CDR3aa: CASGLVLAGGPDYEQYF
j_gene: TRBJ2-3; d_gene: TRBD1; abundance: few; v_gene: TRBV10-3; CDR3nt: TGTGCCATCACCCTCGGACAGGGGACAGATACGCAGTATTTT; CDR3aa: CAITLGQGTDTQYF
j_gene: TRBJ1-2; d_gene: .; abundance: few; v_gene: TRBV28; CDR3nt: TGTGCCAGCAGTTTCCGGGGAGGAAACTATGGCTACACCTTC; CDR3aa: CASSFRGGNYGYTF
j_gene: TRBJ2-7; d_gene: .; abundance: few; v_gene: TRBV2; CDR3nt: TGTGCCAATCTCCGGGACCCAGTTTTGGGCGAGCAGTACTTC; CDR3aa: CANLRDPVLGEQYF
j_gene: TRBJ1-1; d_gene: .; abundance: many; v_gene: TRBV7-2; CDR3nt: TGTGCCAGCAGCCCCGGGATGCCGGTTGGAACTGAAGCTTTCTTT; CDR3aa: CASSPGMPVGTEAFF
j_gene: TRBJ2-7; d_gene: .; abundance: many; v_gene: TRBV11-2; CDR3nt: TGTGCCAGCAGCTTAAATTCGGCCGGGGCGGTTTACGAGCAGTACTTC; CDR3aa: CASSLNSAGAVYEQYF
j_gene: TRBJ2-3; d_gene: .; abundance: .; v_gene: TRBV20-1; CDR3nt: TGCAGTGCTAGAGATGCGGGCGCTAGCACAGATACGCAGTATTTT; CDR3aa: CSARDAGASTDTQYF
j_gene: TRBJ1-1; d_gene: .; abundance: few; v_gene: TRBV20-1; CDR3nt: TGCAGTGCTTTGGATGGGGGGTTTGGGGACACTGAAGCTTTCTTT; CDR3aa: CSALDGGFGDTEAFF
j_gene: TRBJ1-4; d_gene: .; abundance: .; v_gene: TRBV28; CDR3nt: TGTGCCAGCAGTACCCCGGGAGGCTTAGGGGTAAAACTGTTTTTT; CDR3aa: CASSTPGGLGVKLFF
j_gene: TRBJ2-7; d_gene: .; abundance: .; v_gene: TRBV7-2; CDR3nt: TGTGCCACCAGCCCAGGCTCCTACGAGCAGTACTTC; CDR3aa: CATSPGSYEQYF
j_gene: TRBJ1-4; d_gene: .; abundance: .; v_gene: TRBV2; CDR3nt: TGTGCCAGCAGTGAAGGGAGGCTCGTAAATGAAAAACTGTTTTTT; CDR3aa: CASSEGRLVNEKLFF
j_gene: TRBJ2-7; d_gene: .; abundance: .; v_gene: TRBV20-1; CDR3nt: TGCAGTGCTAGTTCAGGGGCTCCCTCCTACGAGCAGTACTTC; CDR3aa: CSASSGAPSYEQYF
j_gene: TRBJ1-1; d_gene: .; abundance: many; v_gene: TRBV7-2; CDR3nt: TGTGCCAGCAGCCCTGGGTCTGAAGCTTTCTTT; CDR3aa: CASSPGSEAFF
j_gene: TRBJ1-6; d_gene: .; abundance: many; v_gene: TRBV7-9; CDR3nt: TGTGCCAGCAGCTCCAGTTGGCGTGAATCACCCCTCCACTTT; CDR3aa: CASSSSWRESPLHF